This T cell receptor (beta chain) was captured in a study of follicular helper T cells after annual influenza vaccination. Deletions cut 3 bases from V and 5 bases from J, with 7 bases between. The germline gives CDR1 SEHNR, CDR2 FQNEAQ (reference sequence). The length of the CDR3 is 12 residues. The assay was immunoSEQ multiplex PCR, and TCRdb's table has in-frame clones only and misses some. The sample lists just under 800 clones; 55% to 80% were seen once. Specified time point: 2015-2016 season, 7 days after influenza vaccination. No donor had influenza vaccine in the prior 6 months; all lived in the community.

The sequencing here drew on CXCR5+ CD38+ circulating T follicular helper cells from blood, taken 7 days after influenza vaccination. The subset was: circulating Tfh, non-naive CD4+CXCR5+PD-1+ (ICOS+CD38+ or ICOS-CD38-). This clonotype was sampled from an adult who received the influenza vaccine. The chain employs TRBV7-9 and TRBJ2-5; D gene unclear. CDR3 DNA sequence: TGTGCCAGCAGCTTCAATTCGGAGACCCAGTACTTC. Amino acids: CASSFNSETQYF.